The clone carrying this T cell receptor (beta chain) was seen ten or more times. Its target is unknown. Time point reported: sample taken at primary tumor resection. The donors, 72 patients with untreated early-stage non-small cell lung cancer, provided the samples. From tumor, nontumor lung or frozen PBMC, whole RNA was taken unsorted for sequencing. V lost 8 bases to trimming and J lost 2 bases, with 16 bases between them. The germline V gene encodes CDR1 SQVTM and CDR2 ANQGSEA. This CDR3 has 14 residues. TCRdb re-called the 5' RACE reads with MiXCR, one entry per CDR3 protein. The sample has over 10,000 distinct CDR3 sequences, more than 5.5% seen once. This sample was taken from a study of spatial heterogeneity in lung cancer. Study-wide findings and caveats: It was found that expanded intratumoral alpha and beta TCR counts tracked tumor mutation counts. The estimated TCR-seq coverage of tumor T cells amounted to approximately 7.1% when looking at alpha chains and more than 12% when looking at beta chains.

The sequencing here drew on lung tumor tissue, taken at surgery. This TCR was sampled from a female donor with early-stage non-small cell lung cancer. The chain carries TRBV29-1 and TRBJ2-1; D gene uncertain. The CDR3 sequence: CSTVRVGTYNEQFF. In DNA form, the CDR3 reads TGCAGCACAGTCAGAGTTGGGACCTACAATGAGCAGTTCTTC.